The 21 T cell receptor beta chains given below trace back to one sample, sequenced in a study of OX40 agonist ivuxolimab in advanced cancers. Profiled with immunoSEQ multiplex PCR; TCRdb holds only in-frame clones, not every one. The table has about 37,000 clones, more than 75% seen once; the top ten hold 22%. Sample: CD4+ or CD8+ T cells sorted from blood, taken in a trial of the OX40 agonist ivuxolimab. All receptors come from an adult with an advanced solid tumor such as melanoma, head and neck, liver or kidney cancer.

The chain has TRBV19 and TRBJ2-5, with 8 positions matching TRBD2. The CDR3 length is 15 residues. V shed 7 bases, J shed 8 bases, and the junction held 15 bases outside the gene matches. CDR1 is LNHDA and CDR2 is SQIVND in the germline V gene (reference sequence). CDR3 DNA sequence: TGTGCCAGTACCCCCCGAGCCGGGGGGGCCTTCACCCAGTACTTC. It is translated as CASTPRAGGAFTQYF.

Regarding this clone: The junction differs from germline at one of its ends, possibly a read error. V and J are TRBV19 and TRBJ1-1; D possibly corresponds to TRBD1 (6 bases). The germline gives CDR1 LNHDA, CDR2 SQIVND (reference sequence). The CDR3 is made up of 14 amino acids. Written as DNA, the CDR3 is TGTGCCAGTAGTCCCCAGGCAGGGGCCGCCCTCCGAGTCTTT. Encoded protein: CASSPQAGAALRVF.

The V gene is TRBV5-4, the J gene TRBJ2-2; D possibly corresponds to TRBD1 (5 bases). Germline V CDR1 and CDR2: SGHNT, YYREEE (reference sequence). Trimming took 6 bases from V and 3 from J, leaving 18 bases between them. This CDR3 region has 16 residues. CDR3: CASTERKGVDTGELFF. The CDR3 DNA is TGTGCCAGCACCGAGAGGAAAGGGGTAGACACCGGGGAGCTGTTTTTT.

The genes are TRBV4-1 and TRBJ1-2; D not resolved. The CDR3 length is 15 residues. V was shortened by 0 bases and J by 4 bases, with 12 bases between the two germline ends. Germline values: CDR1 MGHRA, CDR2 YSYEKL. The CDR3 region is CASSQDRTTAYGYTF. The CDR3 DNA is TGCGCCAGCAGCCAAGACCGAACGACGGCCTATGGCTACACCTTC.

The genes are TRBV7-2 and TRBJ2-7; D not certain. Germline V gives CDR1 SGHTA, CDR2 FQGNSA. The CDR3 extends over 15 amino acids. With 4 bases removed from V and 2 bases from J, the gap between germline ends came to 15 bases. CDR3: CASSSATRSTYEQYF. The CDR3 coding sequence is TGTGCCAGCAGCTCAGCGACCCGATCAACCTACGAGCAGTACTTC. The full variable domain, in which reference TRBV7-2 and TRBJ2-7 provide the parts outside the CDR3, is GAGVSQSPSNKVTEKGKDVELRCDPISGHTALYWYRQSLGQGLEFLIYFQGNSAPDKSGLPSDRFSAERTGGSVSTLTIQRTQQEDSAVYLCASSSATRSTYEQYFGPGTRLTVT.

This clone was detected once. The chain carries TRBV5-1 and TRBJ2-5, with D possibly matching TRBD2 (7 bases). The CDR3 is 14 residues long. V shed 4 bases and J shed 1 base, with 11 bases lying between them. Germline loops: CDR1 SGHRS, CDR2 YFSETQ. The CDR3 loop is CASSARGPQETQYF. The CDR3 DNA reads TGCGCCAGCAGCGCGCGGGGGCCCCAAGAGACCCAGTACTTC.

This rearrangement joins TRBV28 to TRBJ2-7, with a tentative D call TRBD2 (6 bases). CDR3 length: 13 residues. Germline-derived CDR1 and CDR2 are MDHEN and SYDVKM. The ends were cut back, 6 bases at V and 3 bases at J, with 12 bases in the middle. CDR3 DNA sequence: TGTGCCAGCAGGCGGGACGGAAACTACGAGCAGTACTTC. Translation gives CASRRDGNYEQYF.

The CDR3 region has the DNA TGTGCCAGCAGCGTATTATCCCGGGACACTGAAGCTTTCTTT. Translating it yields CASSVLSRDTEAFF. The chain carries TRBV9 and TRBJ1-1; D is unresolved. The CDR3 has 14 amino acids. V was cut by 1 base and J by 3 bases, with 10 bases left in between. Germline V gene data show CDR1 as SGDLS and CDR2 as YYNGEE. Using reference TRBV9 and TRBJ1-1 for the parts outside the CDR3, the full variable domain is DSGVTQTPKHLITATGQRVTLRCSPRSGDLSVYWYQQSLDQGLQFLIQYYNGEERAKGNILERFSAQQFPDLHSELNLSSLELGDSALYFCASSVLSRDTEAFFGQGTRLTVV.

V is TRBV5-1 and J is TRBJ2-7; unclear D gene. Between the trimmed V and J ends, which lost 0 bases and 1 base, there was a span of 11 bases. The CDR3 runs to 15 residues. The germline CDR1 and CDR2 sequences are SGHRS and YFSETQ. CDR3 sequence: CASSLALERSYEQYF. CDR3 DNA sequence: TGCGCCAGCAGCTTGGCCTTGGAGAGGTCCTACGAGCAGTACTTC.

The V gene is TRBV13, the J gene TRBJ2-2, with 8 bases that match TRBD2. The CDR3 sequence is 16 residues long. The germline V gene has CDR1 PRHDT and CDR2 FYEKMQ (reference sequence). The J segment lost 6 bases and the V segment lost 4 bases, leaving 10 bases of the junction unmatched. The CDR3 loop is CASSSHNGAGAGELFF. CDR3 nucleotides: TGTGCCAGCAGCTCCCATAACGGAGCGGGAGCCGGGGAGCTGTTTTTT.

This chain connects TRBV5-6 to TRBJ2-1, with D hard to call. Germline V CDR1 and CDR2: SGHDT, YYEEEE. Deletions cut 3 bases from V and 5 bases from J, with 6 bases between. This CDR3 is built from 12 residues. The chain's CDR3 is CASSSVNNEQFF. The CDR3 nucleotides are TGTGCCAGCAGCTCCGTGAACAATGAGCAGTTCTTC.

The V and J genes are TRBV7-9 and TRBJ2-2, with 7 bases that match TRBD1. The germline V gene has CDR1 SEHNR and CDR2 FQNEAQ (reference sequence). The CDR3 runs to 15 residues. Losses at the gene ends were 4 bases for V and 5 bases for J; bases not matched to a gene: 7. CDR3 coding DNA: TGTGCCAGCAGCTCAACGCTACAGGGGACCGGGGAGCTGTTTTTT. This encodes CASSSTLQGTGELFF. The full variable domain, its missing parts supplied by reference TRBV7-9 and TRBJ2-2, is DTGVSQNPRHKITKRGQNVTFRCDPISEHNRLYWYRQTLGQGPEFLTYFQNEAQLEKSRLLSDRFSAERPKGSFSTLEIQRTEQGDSAMYLCASSSTLQGTGELFFGEGSRLTVL.

This chain uses TRBV20-1 with TRBJ2-7; D is unresolved. V was clipped by 1 base and J by 6 bases, with 7 bases between them. Germline CDR1 reads DFQATT; CDR2 reads SNEGSKA (reference sequence). This CDR3 spans 11 amino acids. The CDR3 DNA is TGCAGTGCTAGAGTATCGGTCGAGCAGTACTTC. Residues: CSARVSVEQYF.

CDR3 nucleotides: TGTGCCAGCAGCTTGTCCCAGGGGCCGGCGAACACTGAAGCTTTCTTT. It yields the protein CASSLSQGPANTEAFF. V gene TRBV5-5 combines with J gene TRBJ1-1, with D perhaps TRBD1 (6 bases). The ends were cut back, 1 base at V and 1 base at J, with 14 bases in the middle. CDR3 length: 16 residues. CDR1 is SGHKS and CDR2 is YYEKEE in the germline V gene (reference sequence).

The chain joins TRBV7-9 to TRBJ2-7; 11 nucleotides align to TRBD2. V was clipped by 3 bases and J by 2 bases; unmatched bases: 0. The CDR3 is 14 residues long. Germline V lookup: CDR1 SEHNR, CDR2 FQNEAQ (reference sequence). The CDR3 region is CASSFSGRAYEQYF. CDR3 nucleotide sequence: TGTGCCAGCAGCTTTAGCGGGAGGGCCTACGAGCAGTACTTC.

This chain links TRBV5-6 with TRBJ1-2, with a possible D match to TRBD1 (6 bases). Trimming cost V 7 bases and J 4 bases, with 8 bases left between them. Germline-derived CDR1 and CDR2 are SGHDT and YYEEEE. The CDR3 is 11 amino acids. The DNA for the CDR3 is TGTGCCAGCTCACAGGGCTATGGCTACACCTTC. This encodes CASSQGYGYTF.

The chain couples TRBV9 to TRBJ2-2; no clear D. The germline V gene has CDR1 SGDLS and CDR2 YYNGEE. The germline V and J ends were trimmed by 3 bases and 0 bases, with 15 bases remaining between them. The length of the CDR3 is 17 residues. The CDR3 region has the DNA TGTGCCAGCAGCGCTCCCGGTTCTTTCGCGAACACCGGGGAGCTGTTTTTT. Translating gives CASSAPGSFANTGELFF.

V gene TRBV6-1 combines with J gene TRBJ2-3, with 9 bases that match TRBD2. Looked up from germline, CDR1 is MNHNS and CDR2 is SASEGT. The J segment lost 2 bases and the V segment lost 6 bases, leaving 9 bases of the junction unmatched. The CDR3 extends over 16 amino acids. CDR3 sequence: CASSEFAGGFTDTQYF. CDR3 nucleotide sequence: TGTGCCAGCAGCGAATTTGCGGGGGGGTTCACAGATACGCAGTATTTT.

The rearrangement links TRBV28 to TRBJ2-4; D is perhaps TRBD2 (5 bases). V dropped 7 bases and J dropped 6 bases, with 16 bases sitting between them. The CDR3 totals 14 residues. Germline-derived CDR1 and CDR2 are MDHEN and SYDVKM. Written as DNA, the CDR3 is TGTGCCAGCAAAGCAGAGGGCGGAATAAACATTCAGTACTTC. The encoded protein is CASKAEGGINIQYF.

This clone was observed a few times. The chain employs TRBV5-6 and TRBJ2-2; TRBD1 is a possible D gene (7 bases). V lost 3 bases and J lost 7, with 19 bases in between. The CDR3 has 16 residues. Germline CDR1 is SGHDT and CDR2 is YYEEEE. This CDR3 is CASSSRRQGGLGELFF. Written as DNA, the CDR3 is TGTGCCAGCAGCTCCCGTCGGCAGGGGGGCCTCGGGGAGCTGTTTTTT.

The V call is TRBV18, the J call TRBJ2-2; D call uncertain. Germline V lookup: CDR1 KGHSH, CDR2 LQKENI. The ends were cut back, 0 bases at V and 1 base at J, with 9 bases in the middle. The CDR3 loop spans 16 amino acids. CDR3 loop: CASSPPKGLNTGELFF. CDR3 coding DNA: TGTGCCAGCTCACCACCGAAAGGGCTGAACACCGGGGAGCTGTTTTTT.